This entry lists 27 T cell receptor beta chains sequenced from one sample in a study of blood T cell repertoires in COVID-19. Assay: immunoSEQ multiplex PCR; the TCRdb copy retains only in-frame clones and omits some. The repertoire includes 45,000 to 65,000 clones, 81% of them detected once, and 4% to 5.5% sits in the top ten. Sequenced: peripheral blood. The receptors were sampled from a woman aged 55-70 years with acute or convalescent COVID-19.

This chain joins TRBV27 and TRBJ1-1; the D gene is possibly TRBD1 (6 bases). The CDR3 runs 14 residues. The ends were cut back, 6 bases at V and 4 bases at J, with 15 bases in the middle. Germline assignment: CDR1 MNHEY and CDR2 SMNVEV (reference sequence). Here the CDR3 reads CASSRSGASTEAFF. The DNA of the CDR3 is TGTGCCAGCAGCCGGTCAGGGGCCAGCACTGAAGCTTTCTTT.

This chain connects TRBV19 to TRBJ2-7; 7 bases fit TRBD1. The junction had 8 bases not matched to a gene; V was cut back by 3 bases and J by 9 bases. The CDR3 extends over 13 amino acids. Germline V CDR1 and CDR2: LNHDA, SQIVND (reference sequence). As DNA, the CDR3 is TGTGCCAGTAGTATCGGGCAGGGGGTCCGGCAGTACTTC. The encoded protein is CASSIGQGVRQYF.

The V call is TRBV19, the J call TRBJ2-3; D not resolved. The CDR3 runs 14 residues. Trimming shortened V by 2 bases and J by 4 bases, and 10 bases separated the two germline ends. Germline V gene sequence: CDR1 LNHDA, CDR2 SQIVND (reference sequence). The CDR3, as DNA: TGTGCCAGTAGTATATCTAGGTCGGCAGATACGCAGTATTTT. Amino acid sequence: CASSISRSADTQYF.

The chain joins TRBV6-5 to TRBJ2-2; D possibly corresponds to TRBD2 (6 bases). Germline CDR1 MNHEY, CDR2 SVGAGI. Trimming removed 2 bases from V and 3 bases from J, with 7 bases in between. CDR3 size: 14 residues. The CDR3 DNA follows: TGTGCCAGCAGTTACCGGAGGGACACCGGGGAGCTGTTTTTT. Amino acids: CASSYRRDTGELFF.

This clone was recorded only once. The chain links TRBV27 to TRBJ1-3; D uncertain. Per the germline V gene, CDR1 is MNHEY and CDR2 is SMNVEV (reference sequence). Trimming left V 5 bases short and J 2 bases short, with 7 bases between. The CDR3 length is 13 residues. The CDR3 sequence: CASSIRAGNTIYF. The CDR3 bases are TGTGCCAGCAGTATACGGGCTGGAAACACCATATATTTT.

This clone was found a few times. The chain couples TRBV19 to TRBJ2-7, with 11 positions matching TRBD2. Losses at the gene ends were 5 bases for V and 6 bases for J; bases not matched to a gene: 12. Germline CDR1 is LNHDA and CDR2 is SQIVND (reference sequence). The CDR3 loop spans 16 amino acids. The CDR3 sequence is CASSARSSGRTAEQYF. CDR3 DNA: TGTGCCAGTAGTGCCCGATCTAGCGGGAGGACGGCCGAGCAGTACTTC.

As DNA, the CDR3 is TGTGCCAGCAGCCAAGTTACGGGTTCACCCCTCCACTTT. Encoded protein: CASSQVTGSPLHF. V is TRBV3-1 (or the pseudogene TRBV3-2) and J is TRBJ1-6; D is ambiguous. Germline CDR1 reads LGHDT; CDR2 reads YNNKEL (reference sequence). CDR3 length: 13 amino acids. V lost 1 base to trimming and J lost 9 bases, with 7 bases between them.

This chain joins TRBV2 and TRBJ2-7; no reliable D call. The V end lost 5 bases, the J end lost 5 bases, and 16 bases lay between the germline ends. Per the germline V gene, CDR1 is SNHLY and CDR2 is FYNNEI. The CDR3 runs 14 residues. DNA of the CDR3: TGTGCCAGCAGTCCCTTGGGCCCTGAGAACGAGCAGTACTTC. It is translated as CASSPLGPENEQYF.

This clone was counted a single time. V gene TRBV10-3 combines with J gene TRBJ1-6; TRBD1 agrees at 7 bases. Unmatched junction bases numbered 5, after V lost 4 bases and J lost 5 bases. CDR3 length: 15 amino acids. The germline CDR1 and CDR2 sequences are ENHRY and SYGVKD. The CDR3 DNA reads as TGTGCCATCAGTGCCACAGGGGAGAATAATTCACCCCTCCACTTT. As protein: CAISATGENNSPLHF.

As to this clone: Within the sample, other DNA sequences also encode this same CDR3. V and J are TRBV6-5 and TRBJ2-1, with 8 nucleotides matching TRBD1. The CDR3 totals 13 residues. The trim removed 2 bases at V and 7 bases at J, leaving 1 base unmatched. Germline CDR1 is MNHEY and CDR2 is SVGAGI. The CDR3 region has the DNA TGTGCCAGCAGTTACGACAGGGGTAATGAGCAGTTCTTC. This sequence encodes CASSYDRGNEQFF.

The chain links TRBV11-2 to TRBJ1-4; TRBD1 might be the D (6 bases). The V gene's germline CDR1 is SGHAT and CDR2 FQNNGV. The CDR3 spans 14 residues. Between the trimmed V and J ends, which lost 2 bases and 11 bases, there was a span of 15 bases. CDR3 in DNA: TGTGCCAGCAGCTTATTCGAACAGGGCAGGAAACTGTTTTTT. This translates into CASSLFEQGRKLFF.

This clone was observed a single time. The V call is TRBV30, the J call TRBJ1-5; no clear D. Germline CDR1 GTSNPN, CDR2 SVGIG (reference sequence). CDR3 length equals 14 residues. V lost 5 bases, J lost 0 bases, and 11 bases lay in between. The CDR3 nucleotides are TGTGCCTGGGCCCGGGGAAATAGCAATCAGCCCCAGCATTTT. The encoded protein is CAWARGNSNQPQHF.

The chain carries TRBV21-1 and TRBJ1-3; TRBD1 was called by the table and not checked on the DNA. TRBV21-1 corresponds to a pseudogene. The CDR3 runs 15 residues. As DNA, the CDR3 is TGTGCCAGCAGCAAAACGACAGAGTCTGGAAACACCATATATTTT. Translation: CASSKTTESGNTIYF.

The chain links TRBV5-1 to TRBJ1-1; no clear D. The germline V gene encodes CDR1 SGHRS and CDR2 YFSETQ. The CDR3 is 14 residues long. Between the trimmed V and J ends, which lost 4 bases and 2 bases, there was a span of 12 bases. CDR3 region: CASSPGISNTEAFF. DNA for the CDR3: TGCGCCAGCAGCCCGGGAATTTCTAACACTGAAGCTTTCTTT.

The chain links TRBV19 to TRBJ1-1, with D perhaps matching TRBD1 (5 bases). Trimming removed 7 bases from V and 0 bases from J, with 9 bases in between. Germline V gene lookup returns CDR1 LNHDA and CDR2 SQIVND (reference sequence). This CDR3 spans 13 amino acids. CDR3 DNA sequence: TGTGCCAGTATGTCAGGGATGAACACTGAAGCTTTCTTT. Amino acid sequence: CASMSGMNTEAFF.

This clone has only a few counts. The CDR3 bases are TGCGCCAGCAGTCTTAGGGAGGGCACTGAAGCTTTCTTT. Amino acids: CASSLREGTEAFF. This sequence joins TRBV5-1 and TRBJ1-1; D gene uncertain. The CDR3 is 13 amino acids. Germline loops: CDR1 SGHRS, CDR2 YFSETQ. Trimming shortened V by 5 bases and J by 4 bases, and 12 bases separated the two germline ends.

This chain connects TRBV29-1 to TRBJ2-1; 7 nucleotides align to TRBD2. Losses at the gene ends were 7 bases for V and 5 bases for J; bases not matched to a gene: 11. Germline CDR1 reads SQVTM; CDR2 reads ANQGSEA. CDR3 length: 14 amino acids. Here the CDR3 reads CSASLGAGNNEQFF. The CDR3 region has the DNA TGCAGCGCGTCCTTAGGAGCGGGGAACAATGAGCAGTTCTTC.

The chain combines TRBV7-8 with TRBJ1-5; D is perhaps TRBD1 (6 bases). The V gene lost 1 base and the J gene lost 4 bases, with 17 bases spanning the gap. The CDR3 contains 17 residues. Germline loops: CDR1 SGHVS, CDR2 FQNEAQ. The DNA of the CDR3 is TGTGCCAGCAGCTTAGATTGGCCGGGACAAAGGAATCAGCCCCAGCATTTT. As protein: CASSLDWPGQRNQPQHF.

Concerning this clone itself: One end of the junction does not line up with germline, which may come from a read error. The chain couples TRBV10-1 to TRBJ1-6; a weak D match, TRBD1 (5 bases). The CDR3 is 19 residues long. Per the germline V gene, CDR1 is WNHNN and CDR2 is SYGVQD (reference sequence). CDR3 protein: CASSEPRRGSSSSNSPLHF. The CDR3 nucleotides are TGCGCCAGCAGTGAACCGAGGAGGGGCAGTTCGTCCTCTAATTCACCCCTCCACTTT.

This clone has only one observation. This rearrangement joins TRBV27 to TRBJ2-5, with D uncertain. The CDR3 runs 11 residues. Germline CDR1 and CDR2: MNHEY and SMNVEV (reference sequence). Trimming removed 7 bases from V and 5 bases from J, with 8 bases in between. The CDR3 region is CASTVRETQYF. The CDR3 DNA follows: TGTGCCAGCACCGTTCGGGAGACCCAGTACTTC.

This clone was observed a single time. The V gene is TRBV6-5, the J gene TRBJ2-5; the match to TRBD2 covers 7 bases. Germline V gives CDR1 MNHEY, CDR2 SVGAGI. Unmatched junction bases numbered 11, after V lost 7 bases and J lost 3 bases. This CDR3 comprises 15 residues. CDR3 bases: TGTGCCAGCATGGGAAGACGGGCGGGAGAAGAGACCCAGTACTTC. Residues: CASMGRRAGEETQYF.

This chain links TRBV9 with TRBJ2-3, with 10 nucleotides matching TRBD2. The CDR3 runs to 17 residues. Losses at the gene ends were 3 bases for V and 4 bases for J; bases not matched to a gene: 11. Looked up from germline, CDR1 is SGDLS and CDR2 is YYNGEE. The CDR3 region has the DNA TGTGCCAGCAGCGCTAAAAGAGCGGGGGGGCCAGCAGATACGCAGTATTTT. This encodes CASSAKRAGGPADTQYF.

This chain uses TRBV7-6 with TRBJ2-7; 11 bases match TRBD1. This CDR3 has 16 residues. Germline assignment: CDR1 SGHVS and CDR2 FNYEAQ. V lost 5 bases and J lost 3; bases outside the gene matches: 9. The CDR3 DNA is TGTGCCAGCAGCCTTTCCTCCGGGACAGGGGGCTACGAGCAGTACTTC. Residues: CASSLSSGTGGYEQYF.

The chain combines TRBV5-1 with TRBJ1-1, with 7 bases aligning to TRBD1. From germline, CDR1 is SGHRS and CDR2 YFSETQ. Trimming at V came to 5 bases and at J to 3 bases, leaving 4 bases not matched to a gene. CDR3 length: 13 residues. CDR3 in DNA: TGCGCCAGCAGAAGGGGGCTCGACACTGAAGCTTTCTTT. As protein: CASRRGLDTEAFF. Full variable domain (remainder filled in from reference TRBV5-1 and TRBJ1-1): KAGVTQTPRYLIKTRGQQVTLSCSPISGHRSVSWYQQTPGQGLQFLFEYFSETQRNKGNFPGRFSGRQFSNSRSEMNVSTLELGDSALYLCASRRGLDTEAFFGQGTRLTVV.

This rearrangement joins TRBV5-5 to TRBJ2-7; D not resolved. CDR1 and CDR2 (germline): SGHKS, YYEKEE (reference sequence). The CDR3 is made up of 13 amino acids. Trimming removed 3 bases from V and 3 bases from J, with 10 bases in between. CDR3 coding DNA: TGTGCCAGCAGCTACTCCCTGCTCTACGAGCAGTACTTC. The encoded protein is CASSYSLLYEQYF.

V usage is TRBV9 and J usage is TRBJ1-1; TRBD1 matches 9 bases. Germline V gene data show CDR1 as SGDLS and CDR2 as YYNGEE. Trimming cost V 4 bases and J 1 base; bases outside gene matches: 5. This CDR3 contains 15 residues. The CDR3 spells CASSPGTGRNTEAFF. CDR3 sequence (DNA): TGTGCCAGCAGCCCCGGGACAGGGAGGAACACTGAAGCTTTCTTT.

CDR3 loop: CASSQVAATNEKLFF. The CDR3 DNA is TGCGCCAGCAGCCAAGTGGCAGCAACTAATGAAAAACTGTTTTTT. The V and J genes are TRBV4-1 and TRBJ1-4; no reliable D call. The CDR3 covers 15 residues. Trimming cost V 1 base and J 0 bases, with 6 bases left between them. Germline CDR1 is MGHRA and CDR2 is YSYEKL.